The 9 T cell receptor beta chains in this list originate from one sample, sequenced in a study of T cells in Graves' hyperthyroidism and ophthalmopathy. Authors of the study amplified TCR beta CDR3 regions from RNA transcripts. HTBI primers were the set used in a first-round RT-PCR of the TCR CDR3. Each CDR3 protein gets one entry after TCRdb re-called the multiplex PCR reads with MiXCR. The table shows around 300,000 distinct CDR3 sequences, with around 13% occurring only once. Material: blood. The receptors shown here come from a woman aged 25 to 39 with Graves' hyperthyroidism.

There are many counts of this clonotype. V usage is TRBV6-1 and J usage is TRBJ1-5, with 10 nucleotides matching TRBD1. Unmatched junction bases numbered 8, after V lost 3 bases and J lost 6 bases. Germline CDR1 MNHNS, CDR2 SASEGT. The CDR3 contains 16 residues. Written as DNA, the CDR3 is TGTGCCAGCAGTGACGCAGGACAGGGGGGCGGTCAGCCCCAGCATTTT. This gives the protein CASSDAGQGGGQPQHF.

There are many counts of this clonotype. CDR3 DNA sequence: TGCAGCGTTGATCTAGGGGATGAGCAGTTCTTC. Encoded protein: CSVDLGDEQFF. The rearrangement joins TRBV29-1 to TRBJ2-1; maybe TRBD1 (5 bases). V gave up 3 bases and J gave up 8 bases, with 8 bases separating them. Germline V gene sequence: CDR1 SQVTM, CDR2 ANQGSEA. The CDR3 extends over 11 amino acids.

CDR3 sequence: CASSFRSAPNTGELFF. Here the CDR3 DNA reads TGTGCCAGCAGTTTTCGCTCAGCCCCGAACACCGGGGAGCTGTTTTTT. The rearrangement uses TRBV28 and TRBJ2-2; D is uncertain. The CDR3 is made up of 16 amino acids. The V end was cut by 3 bases, the J end by 0 bases, with 11 bases between. Germline CDR1 and CDR2: MDHEN and SYDVKM. The full variable domain, rest sourced from reference TRBV28 and TRBJ2-2, is DVKVTQSSRYLVKRTGEKVFLECVQDMDHENMFWYRQDPGLGLRLIYFSYDVKMKEKGDIPEGYSVSREKKERFSLILESASTNQTSMYLCASSFRSAPNTGELFFGEGSRLTVL.

The V and J genes are TRBV6-5 and TRBJ1-2, with a possible D match to TRBD1 (6 bases). The CDR3 loop spans 15 amino acids. The germline V and J ends were trimmed by 0 bases and 5 bases, with 13 bases remaining between them. Germline V gene data show CDR1 as MNHEY and CDR2 as SVGAGI. In nucleotides, the CDR3 is TGTGCCAGCAGTTACTCCCCCAGGGGCCAATATGGCTACACCTTC. Translated: CASSYSPRGQYGYTF.

This sequence joins TRBV4-3 and TRBJ2-3, with 7 bases identical to TRBD2. The CDR3 is 16 residues long. Germline values: CDR1 LGHNA, CDR2 YSLEER. V lost 4 bases to trimming and J lost 3 bases; unmatched junction nucleotides: 10. The DNA of the CDR3 is TGCGCCAGCAGCCGAAAGCGGGATGCGGGGACAGATACGCAGTATTTT. As protein: CASSRKRDAGTDTQYF.

This clonotype was counted at least ten times. V usage is TRBV28 and J usage is TRBJ2-7, with 7 nucleotides matching TRBD1. This CDR3 spans 11 amino acids. CDR1 and CDR2 from the germline V gene are MDHEN and SYDVKM. CDR3 amino acids: CAAGTAYEQYF. CDR3 nucleotides: TGTGCAGCCGGGACAGCCTACGAGCAGTACTTC.

V is TRBV6-2 or TRBV6-3 and J is TRBJ2-7; 9 bases fit TRBD1. Trimming took 4 bases from V and 7 from J; bases not matched to a gene: 11. Per germline, CDR1 MNHEY and CDR2 SVGEGT. The length of the CDR3 is 15 residues. CDR3 DNA sequence: TGTGCCAGCAGTTTAACCGGGACAGGGAAAAATGAGCAGTACTTC. It is translated as CASSLTGTGKNEQYF.

This clonotype was seen a few times. The germline gene is not matched at one end of the junction; a read error may be the cause. The chain links TRBV27 to TRBJ2-1; a possible D gene is TRBD2 (6 bases). Germline CDR1 is MNHEY and CDR2 is SMNVEV (reference sequence). The CDR3 is made up of 15 amino acids. The CDR3 sequence is CASSILARSYNGQFF. The CDR3 DNA reads TGTGCCAGCAGCATCCTAGCGCGCTCCTACAATGGGCAGTTCTTC.

This clonotype was found once. The chain carries TRBV7-9 and TRBJ1-4; D call uncertain. V lost 5 bases to trimming and J lost 8 bases, with 18 bases between them. This CDR3 has 15 residues. Germline V gene lookup returns CDR1 SEHNR and CDR2 FQNEAQ (reference sequence). The CDR3 here is CASSPDPGGKEKLFF. CDR3 sequence (DNA): TGTGCCAGCAGCCCCGATCCAGGAGGAAAGGAAAAACTGTTTTTT.